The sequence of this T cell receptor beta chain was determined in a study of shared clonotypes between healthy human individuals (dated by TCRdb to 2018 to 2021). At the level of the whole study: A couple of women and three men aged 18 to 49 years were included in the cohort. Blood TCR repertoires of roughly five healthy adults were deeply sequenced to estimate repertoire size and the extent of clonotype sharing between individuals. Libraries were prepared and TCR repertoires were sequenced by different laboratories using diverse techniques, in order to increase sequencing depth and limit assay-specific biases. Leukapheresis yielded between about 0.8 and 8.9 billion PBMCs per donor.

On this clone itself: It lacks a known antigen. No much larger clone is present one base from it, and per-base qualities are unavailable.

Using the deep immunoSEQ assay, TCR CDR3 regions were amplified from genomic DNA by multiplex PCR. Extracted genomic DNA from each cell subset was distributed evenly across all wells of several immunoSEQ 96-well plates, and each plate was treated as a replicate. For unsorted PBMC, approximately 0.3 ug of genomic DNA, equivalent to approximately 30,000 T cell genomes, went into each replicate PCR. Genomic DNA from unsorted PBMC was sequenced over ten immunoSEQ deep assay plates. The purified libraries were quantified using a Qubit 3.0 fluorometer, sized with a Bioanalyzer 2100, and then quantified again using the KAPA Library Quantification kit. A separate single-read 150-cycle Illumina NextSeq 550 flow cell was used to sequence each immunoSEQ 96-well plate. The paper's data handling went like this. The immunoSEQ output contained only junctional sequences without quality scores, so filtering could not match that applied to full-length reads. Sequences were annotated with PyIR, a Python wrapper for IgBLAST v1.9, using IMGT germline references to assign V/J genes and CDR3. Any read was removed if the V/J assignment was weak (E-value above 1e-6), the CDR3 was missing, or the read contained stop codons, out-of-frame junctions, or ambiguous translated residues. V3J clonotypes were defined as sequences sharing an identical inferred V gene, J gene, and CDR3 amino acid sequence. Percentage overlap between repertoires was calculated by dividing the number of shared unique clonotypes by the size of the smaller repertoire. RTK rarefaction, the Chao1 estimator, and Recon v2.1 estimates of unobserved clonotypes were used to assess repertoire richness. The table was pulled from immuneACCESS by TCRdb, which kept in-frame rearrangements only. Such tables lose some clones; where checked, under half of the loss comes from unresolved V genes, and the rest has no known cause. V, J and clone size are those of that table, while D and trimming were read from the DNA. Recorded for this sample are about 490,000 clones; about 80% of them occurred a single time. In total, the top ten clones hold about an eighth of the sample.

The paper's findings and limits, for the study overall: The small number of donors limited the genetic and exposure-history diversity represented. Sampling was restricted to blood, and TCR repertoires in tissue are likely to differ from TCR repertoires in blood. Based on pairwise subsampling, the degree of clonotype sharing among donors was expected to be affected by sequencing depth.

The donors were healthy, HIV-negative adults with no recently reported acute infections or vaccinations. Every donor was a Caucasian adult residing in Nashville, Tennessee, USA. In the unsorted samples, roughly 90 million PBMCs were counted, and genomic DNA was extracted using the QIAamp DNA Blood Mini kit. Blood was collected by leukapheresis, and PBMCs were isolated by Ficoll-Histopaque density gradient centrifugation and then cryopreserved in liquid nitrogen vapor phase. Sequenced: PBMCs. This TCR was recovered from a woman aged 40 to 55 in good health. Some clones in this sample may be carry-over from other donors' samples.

The CDR3 has the sequence CASTSNTGELFF. The DNA sequence follows: TGTGCCAGCACCTCGAACACCGGGGAGCTGTTTTTT. The rearrangement combines TRBV11-3 with TRBJ2-2, with the identity of the D gene unclear. V was cut back by 7 bases and J by 0 bases, leaving a gap of 3 bases between them. CDR1 SGHNT and CDR2 YENEEA are derived from the germline V gene. The cysteine opens and the phenylalanine closes a CDR3 of 12 amino acids. Only the CDR3 part of the read is kept: 36 bases, read in frame from the first base.